This T cell receptor beta chain was sequenced during a study of cytomegalovirus exposure and HLA in healthy donors. The V gene's germline CDR1 is MGHDK and CDR2 SYGVNS. CDR3 length equals 14 residues. The V gene end was trimmed by 1 base and the J gene end by 6 bases; junction bases not matched to a gene: 3. Note on this clone: Its target is not known.

Study-level results: When presence/absence was analysed, sequencing depth was taken to be roughly uniform across donors. Analyzed later, most CMV-associated TCR beta chains appeared HLA-restricted.

Amplification used 60 Vbeta primers and 13 Jbeta primers. In the study's own analysis: Later work found 65 million to 85 million unique TCR beta chains, with around 10 million shared. Generated by immunoSEQ multiplex PCR, the TCRdb table keeps only in-frame clones and is missing some. V, J and clone size reflect that table, while D and trimming were determined from the DNA. The profile shows 95,000 to 150,000 clones, around 78% of them singletons. V is TRBV25-1 and J is TRBJ2-4, with 7 positions matching TRBD2. Sequenced sample: PBMCs. This receptor was obtained from a man aged 35-49 years in good health and CMV-seronegative. This chain's CDR3 is CASSEWSGANIQYF. The CDR3 DNA follows: TGTGCCAGCAGTGAATGGAGCGGGGCAAACATTCAGTACTTC.